This T cell receptor beta chain was found in a study of metastatic and nonmetastatic thyroid tumors. Methods used by the authors: Clinicopathological groups differed in CDR3, with these differences serving to build a distant-metastasis classifier for papillary thyroid cancer. TCRdb reprocessed the PCR reads using MiXCR. In this record, the V and J calls reflect TCRdb's handling and not the investigators' own analysis. The sample includes 50,000 or so clones, roughly a quarter of them seen just once. Study-wide points: Malignant thyroid tumors reportedly had TCR beta diversity that was significantly higher than in benign nodules, in blood and tumor.

Per germline, CDR1 MGHDK and CDR2 SYGVNS. The CDR3 totals 14 residues. Trimming cost V 5 bases and J 4 bases, with 9 bases left between them. In its sample, this clone was seen a few times. Its antigen is as yet unknown. None of the patients had undergone any treatment ahead of thyroid surgery. The TCR originated in a male donor with papillary thyroid cancer or a benign thyroid nodule (not recorded which). Some clones in this sample may be carry-over from other donors' samples. The chain joins TRBV25-1 to TRBJ2-6; D is unclear. Sequencing used blood. The CDR3 loop is CASSPPAGANVLTF. The CDR3 coding sequence is TGTGCCAGCAGTCCTCCGGCCGGGGCCAACGTCCTGACTTTC.